These T cell receptor beta chains were read from a single sample in a study of cytomegalovirus exposure and HLA in healthy donors. TCRdb's table, derived via immunoSEQ multiplex PCR, lists solely in-frame clones and lacks some. Here the sample spans some 140,000 clones, 86% being singletons. Sequenced input: PBMCs. The receptors stem from a man younger than 35 in good health and CMV-seropositive. The CDR3 runs from the conserved cysteine through the conserved F or W. D genes are given only for firm matches. The size entry is marked missing in some rows and otherwise reads once, few, many or a size class.

TRBJ1-5,-,TRBV4-3,-,14,TGCGCCAGCAGCCAAGCGGGGGGCAATCAGCCCCAGCATTTT,CASSQAGGNQPQHF
TRBJ2-7,TRBD2,TRBV9,-,14,TGTGCCAGCAGCGCCGGGACTAGTTCCTACGAGCAGTACTTC,CASSAGTSSYEQYF
TRBJ1-1,TRBD1,TRBV18,-,13,TGTGCCAGCTCAAAAACAGGGGAACCTGAAGCTTTCTTT,CASSKTGEPEAFF
TRBJ1-4,TRBD1,TRBV19,-,14,TGTGCCAGTACGGACAGGGGGCTTAATGAAAAACTGTTTTTT,CASTDRGLNEKLFF
TRBJ2-2,TRBD2,TRBV5-4,-,16,TGTGCCAGCAGCTTGGGACAGCGGGAGCTAGGCGGGGAGCTGTTTTTT,CASSLGQRELGGELFF
TRBJ2-2,TRBD1,TRBV7-3,-,15,TGTGCCAGCAGCTTACGGACAGGGAACACCGGGGAGCTGTTTTTT,CASSLRTGNTGELFF
TRBJ1-2,TRBD1,TRBV4-3,-,17,TGCGCCAGCAGCCAAGAAGGGACAGGGTATAATAACTATGGCTACACCTTC,CASSQEGTGYNNYGYTF
TRBJ2-6,-,TRBV7-9,-,16,TGTGCCAGCACCACAGTTCCCTACTCTGGGGCCAACGTCCTGACTTTC,CASTTVPYSGANVLTF
TRBJ2-3,TRBD2,TRBV27,-,17,TGTGCCAGCAGTCCGGGACTAGCGGGAGGGCCCTCCGATACGCAGTATTTT,CASSPGLAGGPSDTQYF
TRBJ2-1,TRBD2,TRBV25-1,-,14,TGTGCCAGCAGGACTAGCGGCAAATACAATGAGCAGTTCTTC,CASRTSGKYNEQFF
TRBJ2-4,-,TRBV5-1,-,15,TGCGCCAGCAGCTTGGCCGGAGGGGACAAAAACATTCAGTACTTC,CASSLAGGDKNIQYF
TRBJ2-1,TRBD2,TRBV7-2,once,17,TGTGCCAGCACCAGCGGGAGGGCCGCCGCGGCCTACAATGAGCAGTTCTTC,CASTSGRAAAAYNEQFF
TRBJ1-1,TRBD1,TRBV5-4,-,13,TGTGCCAGCAGCCAGGACAGGCTGACTGAAGCTTTCTTT,CASSQDRLTEAFF
TRBJ2-7,TRBD2,TRBV9,-,16,TGTGCCAGCAGCCCATCTAGCGGGATCTTCTCCTACGAGCAGTACTTC,CASSPSSGIFSYEQYF
TRBJ2-5,TRBD1,TRBV5-1,-,15,TGCGCCAGCAGCTTTTACGGGACAGACCAAGAGACCCAGTACTTC,CASSFYGTDQETQYF
TRBJ2-3,TRBD1,TRBV4-3,-,15,TGCGCCAGCAGCCAAGCTGGCAGGGGGCGAAATACGCAGTATTTT,CASSQAGRGRNTQYF
TRBJ2-7,-,TRBV7-2,-,15,TGTGCCAGCAGCTTGCGGACAGATTACTCCTACGAGCAGTACTTC,CASSLRTDYSYEQYF
TRBJ1-1,-,TRBV5-3,-,16,TGTGCCAGAAGGCTAACTGACACTGGTCAGACGCCTGAAGCTTTCTTT,CARRLTDTGQTPEAFF
TRBJ2-3,TRBD1,TRBV13,-,15,TGTGCCAGCAGCCCCGGACAGGGTGCAAGGGATACGCAGTATTTT,CASSPGQGARDTQYF
TRBJ2-5,-,TRBV9,-,16,TGTGCCAGCAGCGCGACGGGCGGGCTCGAATGGGAGACCCAGTACTTC,CASSATGGLEWETQYF
TRBJ1-2,TRBD1,TRBV7-9,-,16,TGTGCCAGCAGCTTCTCCGGACAGGGCCCTAACTATGGCTACACCTTC,CASSFSGQGPNYGYTF
TRBJ2-7,TRBD2,TRBV18,-,12,TGTGCCAGCTCATCTGATGGACTAGCGAAGTACTTC,CASSSDGLAKYF
TRBJ1-1,-,TRBV7-6,-,13,TGTGCCAGCAGCCGCGGCGGAGCCCAAAGGGCTTTCTTT,CASSRGGAQRAFF
TRBJ1-4,TRBD1,TRBV4-3,-,15,TGCGCCAGCAGCCCCGGGACAGGGACTAATGAAAAACTGTTTTTT,CASSPGTGTNEKLFF
TRBJ2-3,-,TRBV5-1,-,16,TGCGCCAGCAGCCGACGACAACTCTCTAGCACAGATACGCAGTATTTT,CASSRRQLSSTDTQYF
TRBJ2-1,-,TRBV5-6,once,12,TGTGCCAGCAGCTTGGGAGACAATGAGCAGTTCTTC,CASSLGDNEQFF
TRBJ1-1,-,TRBV28,-,14,TGTGCCAGCAGTTTATTCCGACTACACACTGAAGCTTTCTTT,CASSLFRLHTEAFF
TRBJ2-2,TRBD1,TRBV9,few,16,TGTGCCAGCAGCGTAGGAGGGGGCCAGAACACCGGGGAGCTGTTTTTT,CASSVGGGQNTGELFF
TRBJ1-1,-,TRBV4-2,-,15,TGTGCCAGCAGCCAAGTCCCCCAGGTGAACACTGAAGCTTTCTTT,CASSQVPQVNTEAFF
TRBJ1-4,TRBD1,TRBV7-9,-,13,TGTGCCAGCAGCCCAGGACAGGCTGAAAAACTGTTTTTT,CASSPGQAEKLFF
TRBJ2-2,TRBD2,TRBV6-5,-,15,TGTGCCAGCAGCGGACTAGCGGGAGTAGCCGGGGAGCTGTTTTTT,CASSGLAGVAGELFF
TRBJ2-5,TRBD2,TRBV18,-,15,TGTGCCAGCTCACCCCGACTAGCGAGCCAAGAGACCCAGTACTTC,CASSPRLASQETQYF
TRBJ1-5,-,TRBV7-2,-,13,TGTGCCAGCACCTTCAGGGAAGGTCAGCCCCAGCATTTT,CASTFREGQPQHF
TRBJ2-7,-,TRBV4-3,-,15,TGCGCCAGCAGCCAAGATCTAGTCTTTCCCTACGAGCAGTACTTC,CASSQDLVFPYEQYF
TRBJ1-1,-,TRBV30,-,14,TGTGCCTGGAGTGGGGTGGGCCTGGACACTGAAGCTTTCTTT,CAWSGVGLDTEAFF
TRBJ2-1,-,TRBV6-1,-,12,TGTGCCAGCAGCCGACTAGATGGTGAGCAGTTCTTC,CASSRLDGEQFF
TRBJ2-3,-,TRBV2,-,13,TGTGCCAGCAACTTGGAGAGGACAGATACGCAGTATTTT,CASNLERTDTQYF
TRBJ1-2,-,TRBV6-1,-,11,TGTGCCAGCAGTGAAATAGGGGGTAACACCTTC,CASSEIGGNTF
TRBJ2-7,TRBD1,TRBV5-1,-,15,TGCGCCAGCAGACAAACCGGGACAGGGGTTTACGAGCAGTACTTC,CASRQTGTGVYEQYF
TRBJ1-1,TRBD1,TRBV7-9,-,14,TGTGCCAGCAGCCCAGACAGGGCGGGCACTGAAGCTTTCTTT,CASSPDRAGTEAFF
TRBJ2-7,TRBD2,TRBV6-6,-,13,TGTGCCAGCACCAAGCGGGAGACCGGGGAGCAGTACTTC,CASTKRETGEQYF
TRBJ1-1,-,TRBV21-1,few,12,TGTGCCAGCAGCAAAGGTCAGGGTGGGGCTTTCTTT,CASSKGQGGAFF
TRBJ2-6,TRBD1,TRBV15,-,18,TGTGCCACCAGCAGAGAGGGGGACAGTTTCTCTGGGGCCAACGTCCTGACTTTC,CATSREGDSFSGANVLTF
TRBJ1-2,-,TRBV23-1,once,15,TGCGCCAGCAGTCAATCTTTCGGGGGAATCTATGGCTACACCTTC,CASSQSFGGIYGYTF